This TCR beta chain was sequenced for a study of beta chain features in type 1 diabetes. Regarding this clone: Its antigen is not identified.

Regarding the study as a whole: Within each of all four CD4+ subsets, Type 1 diabetes patients had TCRB CDR3s that were moderately but significantly shorter. In comparison with healthy donors, patients had naive, central memory and Treg TCRB repertoires that appeared more similar.

cDNA synthesis used the whole RNA isolate, giving expressed TCRB sequences. Generated by immunoSEQ multiplex PCR, the TCRdb table keeps only in-frame clones and is missing some. The data contain more than 120,000 clones, about 13% of them singletons. Germline V gives CDR1 MNHEY, CDR2 SVGAGI. V was trimmed by 2 bases and J by 5 bases, leaving 10 bases between them. The CDR3 totals 14 residues. Material for sequencing was central memory CD4+ T cells from blood. The source is a young man with type 1 diabetes. The rearrangement joins TRBV6-5 to TRBJ2-1, with D hard to call. DNA for the CDR3: TGTGCCAGCAGTTACCCGGACGGAAACAATGAGCAGTTCTTC. Amino acids: CASSYPDGNNEQFF.